This T cell receptor (beta chain) came from a study of OX40 agonist ivuxolimab in advanced cancers. TCRdb's copy holds only in-frame clones and misses some; the assay was immunoSEQ multiplex PCR. The table has roughly 75,000 clones, about 86% seen once; the top ten hold 6.5%. Findings and caveats of the study: Patients with a partial response at 0.1-3.0 mg/kg had among the lowest clonal expansion. Doses of 0.1 to 3.0 mg/kg were accompanied by clonal expansion of CD4+ and CD8+ blood T cells by week 6.

Patients with autoimmune history or systemic immunosuppression were excluded. On this clone itself: Antigen: not known.

Sequenced material: CD4+ or CD8+ T cells sorted from blood, taken in a trial of the OX40 agonist ivuxolimab. The sequence was collected from an adult with an advanced solid tumor such as melanoma, head and neck, liver or kidney cancer.

CDR3 in DNA: TGTGCCAGCAGTTTGAACTTCAATCAGCCCCAGCATTTT. Residues: CASSLNFNQPQHF. V and J are TRBV5-8 and TRBJ1-5, with D unresolved. V lost 5 bases and J lost 3, with 9 bases in between. Germline V gene sequence: CDR1 SGHTS, CDR2 YDEGEE. The length of the CDR3 is 13 residues.